A single sample gave rise to the 30 T cell receptor beta chains below, sequenced in a study of glioma-infiltrating T cells. Amplification of TCR alpha and beta CDR3 regions from RNA used iRepertoire nested multiplex PCR. TCRdb reprocessed the multiplex PCR reads with MiXCR, giving one entry per CDR3 protein. Of approximately 120,000 distinct CDR3 sequences listed, approximately 23% are singletons. Sequencing was carried out using glioma tissue, nonneoplastic brain tissue, or PBMCs (not recorded which). The source of these receptors is a human donor with low-grade glioma or glioblastoma, undergoing nonglioma brain surgery, or in good health (not recorded which).

This clonotype was counted many times. This chain joins TRBV18 and TRBJ1-5, with D unresolved. The CDR3 is made up of 14 amino acids. V lost 2 bases to trimming and J lost 0 bases, with 5 bases between them. Per germline, CDR1 KGHSH and CDR2 LQKENI. CDR3 coding DNA: TGTGCCAGCTCACCAGGGAATAGCAATCAGCCCCAGCATTTT. Encoded protein: CASSPGNSNQPQHF.

This clonotype was detected many times. V usage is TRBV28 and J usage is TRBJ2-7, with D perhaps given as TRBD1 or TRBD2 (5 bases each). There are 14 residues in the CDR3. V was trimmed by 6 bases and J by 4 bases, leaving 16 bases between them. Germline CDR1 is MDHEN and CDR2 is SYDVKM. The CDR3 nucleotides read TGTGCCAGCAGCCCCGGTGGGGGTGGGTACGAGCAGTACTTC. Translated, it gives CASSPGGGGYEQYF.

With respect to this clonotype: This CDR3 fails to terminate in the conserved phenylalanine or tryptophan, so it likely reflects a read error. V is TRBV20-1 and J is TRBJ1-3, with D maybe TRBD1 (6 bases). Germline V lookup: CDR1 DFQATT, CDR2 SNEGSKA (reference sequence). The ends were cut back, 2 bases at V and 7 bases at J, with 15 bases in the middle. The CDR3 spans 14 residues. CDR3 sequence: CSARIPGQGNTIYS. The CDR3 DNA follows: TGCAGTGCTAGAATCCCGGGACAAGGGAACACCATATATTCT.

This clonotype was seen ten or more times. The rearrangement links TRBV6-1 to TRBJ2-7; 8 nucleotides match TRBD1. The ends lost 6 bases at V and 5 bases at J; junction bases unmatched: 12. CDR1 is MNHNS, CDR2 SASEGT, per germline. The CDR3 is 15 amino acids. The CDR3 DNA reads TGTGCCAGCAGCTACGACAGGGGAGGCTCTGACGAGCAGTACTTC. Protein: CASSYDRGGSDEQYF.

This clonotype was picked up many times. The rearrangement links TRBV6-6 to TRBJ2-3; D is possibly TRBD1 (5 bases). Looked up from germline, CDR1 is MNHNY and CDR2 is SVGAGI (reference sequence). The length of the CDR3 is 17 residues. V shed 0 bases and J shed 5 bases, with 18 bases lying between them. CDR3 loop: CASSYSRTPGRGDTQYF. CDR3 nucleotides: TGTGCCAGCAGTTACTCCAGGACACCGGGTCGCGGAGATACGCAGTATTTT.

In this sample, this clonotype turned up once. A single base separates this from a much larger clone, so it may be a read error. The V gene is TRBV7-2, the J gene TRBJ2-2; no reliable D call. The germline CDR1 and CDR2 sequences are SGHTA and FQGNSA. V was cut by 5 bases and J by 9 bases, with 16 bases left in between. This CDR3 is 14 amino acids long. The CDR3 reads CASSRDPINRELFF. Here the CDR3 DNA reads TGTGCCAGCAGCCGAGACCCGATAAACAGGGAGCTGTTTTTT. The full variable domain, rest sourced from reference TRBV7-2 and TRBJ2-2, is GAGVSQSPSNKVTEKGKDVELRCDPISGHTALYWYRQSLGQGLEFLIYFQGNSAPDKSGLPSDRFSAERTGGSVSTLTIQRTQQEDSAVYLCASSRDPINRELFFGEGSRLTVL.

This clonotype has ten or more counts. The rearrangement links TRBV28 to TRBJ1-1; D is undetermined. From germline, CDR1 is MDHEN and CDR2 SYDVKM. The CDR3 totals 14 residues. With 3 bases removed from V and 1 base from J, the gap between germline ends came to 9 bases. The CDR3 coding sequence is TGTGCCAGCAGTTTTTTATCAGAGAACACTGAAGCTTTCTTT. It specifies CASSFLSENTEAFF.

As to this clonotype: Possible read error: a much larger clone is one base away. The CDR3 DNA follows: TGTGCCAGCAGCTTGGGAAATAGCGGGAGCCAAGATACCCAGTACTTC. Protein: CASSLGNSGSQDTQYF. The rearrangement uses TRBV6-1 and TRBJ2-5, with 9 bases aligning to TRBD2. The CDR3 has 16 amino acids. CDR1 and CDR2 (germline): MNHNS, SASEGT.

There are many counts of this clonotype. The CDR3: CASSMGQSAGYTF. The CDR3 coding sequence is TGTGCCAGTAGTATGGGGCAGTCCGCCGGCTACACCTTC. The chain joins TRBV19 to TRBJ1-2, with D possibly matching TRBD1 (5 bases). Germline CDR1 reads LNHDA; CDR2 reads SQIVND (reference sequence). The length of the CDR3 is 13 residues. V shed 3 bases and J shed 8 bases, with 13 bases lying between them. Full variable domain (missing parts from reference TRBV19 and TRBJ1-2): DGGITQSPKYLFRKEGQNVTLSCEQNLNHDAMYWYRQDPGQGLRLIYYSQIVNDFQKGDIAEGYSVSREKKESFPLTVTSAQKNPTAFYLCASSMGQSAGYTFGSGTRLTVV.

As for this clonotype: The junction shows a germline mismatch at one end, possibly a read error. The chain has TRBV20-1 and TRBJ2-3, with D perhaps matching TRBD2 (5 bases). CDR1 and CDR2 from the germline V gene are DFQATT and SNEGSKA (reference sequence). The CDR3 totals 17 residues. The CDR3 DNA follows: TGCAGTGCTTCCCTTCCGGCGGGCTCCGATAGCAAAGATACGCAGTATTTT. Translation: CSASLPAGSDSKDTQYF.

Of note for this clonotype: This may be a read error: a much more frequent sequence differs by one nucleotide. The J gene is TRBJ1-5, the V gene TRBV12-3 or TRBV12-4; D gene uncertain. This CDR3 region has 12 residues. Trimming cost V 5 bases and J 11 bases, with 13 bases left between them. This chain's CDR3 is CASSPGFQTQHF. Here the CDR3 DNA reads TGTGCCAGCAGTCCCGGGTTCCAGACCCAGCATTTT.

Notes on this clonotype: A read error may explain this, as a much larger clone is one base away. The genes are TRBV12-5 and TRBJ2-3, with no clear D. The CDR3 has 13 amino acids. The V gene's germline CDR1 is LGHNT and CDR2 FRNRAP. In DNA, the CDR3 is TGTGCTACCCTCTCGACGTACACAGCTACGCAGTATTTT. Its protein product is CATLSTYTATQYF.

Notes on this clonotype: Possible read error: a much larger clone is one base away. This chain links TRBV7-3 with TRBJ2-1, with TRBD2 as a possible D gene (6 bases). This CDR3 region has 16 residues. The germline V and J ends were trimmed by 5 bases and 10 bases, with 24 bases remaining between them. Germline V gene sequence: CDR1 SGHTA, CDR2 FQGTGA. The CDR3 DNA follows: TGTGCCAGCAGCCCGGCGGTCGGTAGCGGTACCTACGAGCAGTTCTTC. Translating it yields CASSPAVGSGTYEQFF.

In its sample, this clonotype was seen many times. The chain combines TRBV12-3 or TRBV12-4 with TRBJ2-1, with 10 bases that match TRBD2. The CDR3 spans 17 residues. V was pared by 2 bases and J by 5 bases, with 9 bases of the junction left unmatched. The DNA of the CDR3 is TGTGCCAGCAGTTTATTCGGCCGGACTAGCGGACACAATGAGCAGTTCTTC. Translated: CASSLFGRTSGHNEQFF.

Note on this clonotype: Just one base apart from a much larger clone, this may be a read error. DNA of the CDR3: TGTGCCAGCAATTCCGGACTAGCGGAACCTTACGAGCAGTACTTC. It codes for CASNSGLAEPYEQYF. The chain combines TRBV12-3 or TRBV12-4 with TRBJ2-7; 10 positions match TRBD2. CDR3 size: 15 residues. The V segment lost 7 bases and the J segment 4 bases; nucleotides outside the gene matches: 10.

This clonotype was seen only once. This may be a read error, as it is one base from a much larger clone. The chain recombines TRBV2 with TRBJ1-1; perhaps TRBD1 as D (6 bases). From germline, CDR1 is SNHLY and CDR2 FYNNEI. CDR3 length: 11 residues. V shed 8 bases and J shed 8 bases, with 12 bases lying between them. In DNA, the CDR3 is TGTGCCAGCCGATGGGGGCTCGAAGCTTTCTTT. Amino acids: CASRWGLEAFF.

This clonotype occurred many times. The rearrangement joins TRBV18 to TRBJ1-1, with a possible D match to TRBD1 (6 bases). Trimming removed 4 bases at V and 7 bases at J, with 16 bases between. The CDR3 totals 14 residues. Germline CDR1 reads KGHSH; CDR2 reads LQKENI. As DNA, the CDR3 is TGTGCCAGCTCACTACAGGGCCTTGAGGGTGAAGCTTTCTTT. It is translated as CASSLQGLEGEAFF.

This clonotype came up many times. The rearrangement links TRBV7-2 to TRBJ2-1; TRBD2 agrees at 11 bases. CDR1 and CDR2 from the germline V gene are SGHTA and FQGNSA. Trimming took 2 bases from V and 12 from J; bases not matched to a gene: 9. This CDR3 region has 15 residues. CDR3 bases: TGTGCCAGCAGCTTATTGGTAGCGGGAGGGGCAGGGCAGTTCTTC. Amino acid sequence: CASSLLVAGGAGQFF.

About this clonotype: A single base separates this from a much larger clone, so it may be a read error. CDR3 in DNA: TGTGCCTGTACTCTGGGAACCGAAGCTTTCTTT. This codes for CACTLGTEAFF. V is TRBV19 and J is TRBJ1-1; D not certain. Deletions cut 11 bases from V and 8 bases from J, with 15 bases between. The germline gives CDR1 LNHDA, CDR2 SQIVND (reference sequence). The CDR3 length is 11 residues.

This clonotype appeared many times. The CDR3 spells CASSSGQSTDTQYF. The CDR3 DNA follows: TGTGCCAGCTCATCCGGACAGAGCACAGATACGCAGTATTTT. The gene calls are TRBV18 and TRBJ2-3, with D perhaps matching TRBD1 (6 bases). Trimming took 5 bases from V and 0 from J, leaving 9 bases between them. CDR1 is KGHSH and CDR2 is LQKENI in the germline V gene. This CDR3 region has 14 residues.

This clonotype was counted only a few times. The chain employs TRBV5-4 and TRBJ1-2; TRBD1 aligns across 7 bases. J gave up 7 bases and V 3 bases, and 9 bases lay outside the gene matches. CDR3 length equals 14 residues. Germline V gives CDR1 SGHNT, CDR2 YYREEE (reference sequence). CDR3 protein: CASSYRGQAAGYTF. The CDR3 nucleotides read TGTGCCAGCAGCTACCGAGGACAGGCTGCTGGCTACACCTTC.

Ten or more counts support this clonotype. The chain recombines TRBV28 with TRBJ2-5; 8 nucleotides agree with TRBD2. V dropped 3 bases and J dropped 1; count of bases not matched to a gene: 7. Germline CDR1 is MDHEN and CDR2 is SYDVKM. The CDR3 totals 16 residues. The CDR3 bases are TGTGCCAGCAGTTTCGGGTTAGCGGGACCCCAAGAGACCCAGTACTTC. It encodes CASSFGLAGPQETQYF. Filled out from reference TRBV28 and TRBJ2-5, the complete variable domain reads DVKVTQSSRYLVKRTGEKVFLECVQDMDHENMFWYRQDPGLGLRLIYFSYDVKMKEKGDIPEGYSVSREKKERFSLILESASTNQTSMYLCASSFGLAGPQETQYFGPGTRLLVL.

This clonotype has at least ten counts. The chain links TRBV6-1 to TRBJ2-3; the match to TRBD2 covers 12 bases. The CDR3 runs to 16 residues. Germline assignment: CDR1 MNHNS and CDR2 SASEGT. V gave up 6 bases and J gave up 10 bases; unmatched junction bases: 14. CDR3 amino acids: CASRENLAGGPRAQYF. The CDR3 coding sequence is TGTGCCAGCAGGGAAAATCTAGCGGGAGGGCCAAGGGCGCAGTATTTT.

This clonotype has ten or more counts. J is TRBJ2-1 and V is TRBV12-3 or TRBV12-4; tentative D call: TRBD2 (5 bases). This CDR3 has 14 amino acids. Between the trimmed V and J ends, which lost 6 bases and 5 bases, there was a span of 14 bases. The CDR3 bases are TGTGCCAGCAGCCTAGCATCCTTAAACAATGAGCAGTTCTTC. Encoded protein: CASSLASLNNEQFF.

In the case of this clonotype: No DNA is shown, since the ends of the CDR3 on it are uncertain; the CDR3 is the one TCRdb lists. The gene calls are TRBV6-1 and TRBJ2-7. Germline assignment: CDR1 MNHNS and CDR2 SASEGT. Including both end residues, the CDR3 is 13 amino acids long. This chain's CDR3 is CACSASNSYEQYF.

In this sample, this clonotype turned up many times. The chain links TRBV6-1 to TRBJ2-6; 10 bases agree with TRBD1. This CDR3 has 20 amino acids. V was clipped by 6 bases and J by 4 bases; unmatched bases: 18. Per germline, CDR1 MNHNS and CDR2 SASEGT. The DNA of the CDR3 is TGTGCCAGCAGCCCAAAGGTGACAGGGGGCTTCCAGGGGGGGGCCAACGTCCTGACTTTC. This encodes CASSPKVTGGFQGGANVLTF.

This clonotype was seen many times. The chain joins TRBV4-2 to TRBJ2-7; D remains unclear. The CDR3 loop spans 14 amino acids. Germline values: CDR1 LGHNA, CDR2 YNFKEQ. Trimming stripped 2 bases from V and 2 bases from J, with 10 bases between. The CDR3 sequence is CASSQPERTYEQYF. CDR3 sequence (DNA): TGTGCCAGCAGCCAACCAGAGAGGACCTACGAGCAGTACTTC.

V usage is TRBV4-3 and J usage is TRBJ1-1; D uncertain. V lost 4 bases and J 2 bases, leaving 8 bases between the germline ends. The germline V gene has CDR1 LGHNA and CDR2 YSLEER. The CDR3 consists of 13 residues. The CDR3 loop is CASSLHDNTEAFF. CDR3 coding DNA: TGCGCCAGCAGCCTACATGATAACACTGAAGCTTTCTTT.

Judged by abundance, this clonotype is large (0.1 to 1%). The chain is built from TRBV25-1 and TRBJ1-2; D ambiguous. Germline CDR1 is MGHDK and CDR2 is SYGVNS. V lost 1 base and J 8 bases, leaving 14 bases between the germline ends. The CDR3 length is 14 residues. This CDR3 reads CASSEWVTWKGYTF. CDR3 DNA sequence: TGTGCCAGCAGTGAATGGGTGACGTGGAAGGGCTACACCTTC.

V usage is TRBV9 and J usage is TRBJ2-5, with D maybe TRBD1 (8 bases). Trimming removed 3 bases at V and 4 bases at J, with 19 bases between. Germline V CDR1 and CDR2: SGDLS, YYNGEE. The CDR3 is 16 amino acids. CDR3 residues: CASSAPGGGGGETQYF. CDR3 in DNA: TGTGCCAGCAGCGCCCCAGGGGGCGGGGGAGGAGAGACCCAGTACTTC.